Given below is one T cell receptor (beta chain) in context. Its antigen target is currently unknown. CDR1 MDHEN and CDR2 SYDVKM are derived from the germline V gene. The CDR3, from cysteine to phenylalanine, totals 15 residues. No DNA is recorded. This entry comes from a study of monozygotic twins with inflammatory bowel disease (dated by TCRdb to 2018 to 2020). Regarding the complete study: The complete study included some 28 monozygotic twin pairs: 19 IBD-discordant Danish pairs and nine German pairs, of which four were IBD-concordant and five were IBD-discordant. The search for disease-associated traits relied mainly on comparing IBD patients with their genetically identical healthy co-twins within discordant pairs. Each individual had, on average, about 151 000 unique TCRalpha sequences and 181 000 unique TCRbeta sequences available for analysis. Study-wide findings and limitations: The analysis was unable to tell apart different T cell subtypes. Compared with healthy twins, IBD patients had fewer clonotypes in common with other individuals, a difference most pronounced in patients showing signs of disease activity. No single strong signal or clonotype linked to IBD turned up in the results, so the idea that one exists was not supported. TCRbeta repertoire diversity, by inverse Simpson index, was decreased in IBD patients compared with their healthy co-twins. Differing immunosuppressive treatments among patients may have added background noise and inter-individual variability to the repertoires. Concordant and discordant twins showed no difference in repertoire similarity, possibly because of limited statistical power.

The receptor library was made with 5' RACE. Preparation of each TCR library used roughly 3,300 ng of total RNA. For each sample, cDNA was synthesized in eight separate reactions using SMARTScribe reverse transcriptase. During cDNA synthesis, unique molecular identifiers containing a 6-nucleotide sample barcode were introduced by template switching. Two nested PCRs of about 17 and 10 cycles amplified the TCRalpha and TCRbeta cDNA, and bead purification followed each PCR. Before amplification, the cDNA was treated with uracil DNA-glycosylase and purified using the QIAquick PCR purification kit. The second PCR was the step at which Illumina TruSeq-compatible adapters and sample-specific barcodes were added. TapeStation and Qubit were used to check library quality and concentration, and 5 ng of each library was pooled. Sequencing of pooled libraries was carried out on an Illumina HiSeq2500 single-index Rapid Run using 2 x 100 bp reads and custom sequencing primers. The authors' pipeline ran thus. MiGEC version 1.2.6 was used for UMI-based consensus assembly to correct PCR and sequencing errors. V(D)J alignment, clonotype assembly and CDR3 extraction were performed with MiXCR version 2.1.1. To normalise gene usage, clonotype sharing and MAIT/NKT TCR abundance, the top 1000, 10 000 and 20 000 clonotypes in each sample were analysed. Diversity was computed as the inverse Simpson index with the vegan R package after downsampling to 27 000 UMIs. Statistical testing used paired Mann-Whitney U tests on the discordant twin pairs and applied Benjamini-Hochberg correction for multiple testing. Following TCRdb reprocessing, every CDR3 protein sequence forms one entry, and DNA is not provided. The V and J calls follow TCRdb's processing rather than the paper's. The table of this sample itemizes about 160,000 distinct CDR3 sequences. Jointly, the top ten make up roughly 2.4% of the sample.

From each donor, a roughly 2.6 ml peripheral blood sample was collected into PAXgene tubes and stored at -80 degrees C. Total RNA was isolated from whole blood with the PAXgene blood miRNA kit on an automated QIAcube, without T cell sorting. Peripheral blood from monozygotic twin pairs, either concordant or discordant for inflammatory bowel disease, underwent deep TCRalpha and TCRbeta repertoire profiling that used unique molecular barcoding. Smoking habits were recorded for all twin pairs, and individuals were classified as current, former or never smokers. The V and J genes are TRBV28 and TRBJ1-1; TCRdb gives TRBD1 as the D gene, but with no DNA this cannot be confirmed. The receptor was derived from a human donor with ulcerative colitis or Crohn's disease, or a healthy co-twin of an affected twin (not recorded which). Sample: blood. CDR3 loop: CASRAPGQGNTEAFF.